This TCR beta chain was observed in a study of blood T cell repertoires in COVID-19. Unmatched junction bases numbered 9, after V lost 1 base and J lost 3 bases. CDR3 size: 17 residues. The germline V gene has CDR1 KGHSH and CDR2 LQKENI. Individuals drawn from about 26 US areas were roughly 18 to 95 years old. In assigning cohorts, the study relied on participant-reported clinical history. As handled by the study authors: Amplification of reference gene primers provided the estimated nucleated cell counts. Produced via immunoSEQ multiplex PCR; TCRdb's table is partial and in-frame only. V and J calls and clone size are as listed in that table; D and trimming were resolved from the DNA. The sample lists hundreds of thousands of clones, approximately 80% occurring once.

This TCR was sampled from a man aged 30-40 years with acute COVID-19. The sequenced sample was PBMCs or T cells enriched from blood (not recorded which). This sequence joins TRBV18 and TRBJ2-1, with TRBD2 identical over 7 bases. CDR3 nucleotide sequence: TGTGCCAGCTCACCACGTGGACTAGACCCCCGCTACAATGAGCAGTTCTTC. This encodes CASSPRGLDPRYNEQFF. Combining the CDR3 with reference TRBV18 and TRBJ2-1 gives the whole variable domain NAGVMQNPRHLVRRRGQEARLRCSPMKGHSHVYWYRQLPEEGLKFMVYLQKENIIDESGMPKERFSAEFPKEGPSILRIQQVVRGDSAAYFCASSPRGLDPRYNEQFFGPGTRLTVL.